The 8 T cell receptor beta chains reported below all come from one sample, sequenced in a study of metastatic and nonmetastatic thyroid tumors. TCRdb re-analyzed the PCR reads using MiXCR. The repertoire consists of about 64,000 clones, with about 3.8% occurring once and the leading ten covering 20% to 25%. Thyroid surgery had not been preceded by any treatment in any patient. Sequencing used blood. These receptors were collected from a female donor with papillary thyroid cancer or a benign thyroid nodule (not recorded which). Some clones in this sample may be carry-over from other donors' samples.

The V and J genes are TRBV7-3 and TRBJ2-7; the D gene is possibly TRBD2 (6 bases). Germline lookup yields CDR1 SGHTA and CDR2 FQGTGA. Trimming removed 0 bases at V and 9 bases at J, with 18 bases between. This CDR3 contains 15 residues. The chain's CDR3 is CASSLTGGTNRRQYV. The CDR3 DNA is TGTGCCAGCAGCTTAACGGGAGGTACTAACAGACGGCAGTACGTC.

Turning to this clone: This may come from a read error, since a much larger clone is one base off. The chain combines TRBV6-1 with TRBJ2-5; D unclear. Germline-derived CDR1 and CDR2 are MNHNS and SASEGT. The CDR3 is made up of 12 amino acids. CDR3 nucleotides: TGTGCCAGCAGACACGCGCAAGAGACCAAGTACTTC. Residues: CASRHAQETKYF.

The chain links TRBV27 to TRBJ1-5; D gene ambiguous. The CDR3 runs to 13 residues. Germline V CDR1 and CDR2: MNHEY, SMNVEV (reference sequence). Trimming took 5 bases from V and 1 from J, leaving 6 bases between them. The CDR3 nucleotides are TGTGCCAGCAGTCCCTTGAGCAATCAGCCCCAGCATTTT. Its protein product is CASSPLSNQPQHF.

The table lists this clone with a few counts. The rearrangement links TRBV6-2 or TRBV6-3 to TRBJ2-7, with D unclear. The CDR3 has 11 amino acids. Germline CDR1 reads MNHEY; CDR2 reads SVGEGT. The germline V and J ends were trimmed by 5 bases and 6 bases, with 8 bases remaining between them. CDR3 DNA sequence: TGTGCCAGCAGTACAGTTCTCGAGCAGTACTTC. It yields the protein CASSTVLEQYF.

This clone was found many times. The chain combines TRBV7-9 with TRBJ2-7; D remains unclear. V lost 1 base and J 1 base, leaving 5 bases between the germline ends. CDR3 length: 13 amino acids. Per germline, CDR1 SEHNR and CDR2 FQNEAQ (reference sequence). The CDR3 coding sequence is TGTGCCAGCAGCTTAGTGTCATCCTACGAGCAGTACTTC. Its protein is CASSLVSSYEQYF. Full variable domain (rest looked up from reference TRBV7-9 and TRBJ2-7): DTGVSQNPRHKITKRGQNVTFRCDPISEHNRLYWYRQTLGQGPEFLTYFQNEAQLEKSRLLSDRFSAERPKGSFSTLEIQRTEQGDSAMYLCASSLVSSYEQYFGPGTRLTVT.

This clone came up many times. The chain couples TRBV4-1 to TRBJ1-2; 7 positions match TRBD1. This CDR3 spans 17 amino acids. The J segment lost 4 bases and the V segment lost 2 bases, leaving 13 bases of the junction unmatched. Germline lookup yields CDR1 MGHRA and CDR2 YSYEKL. DNA of the CDR3: TGCGCCAGCAGCCAACCGACAGGGCGGGGGTCTGGCTATGGCTACACCTTC. Protein sequence: CASSQPTGRGSGYGYTF.

This clone occurred many times. This chain uses TRBV2 with TRBJ2-7; TRBD2 matches 14 bases. V shed 5 bases, J shed 3 bases, and the junction held 12 bases outside the gene matches. Germline V gene sequence: CDR1 SNHLY, CDR2 FYNNEI. The CDR3 runs 18 residues. The CDR3: CASSRGTSGSSGVYEQYF. CDR3 bases: TGTGCCAGCAGTAGAGGGACTAGCGGGAGTAGTGGGGTCTACGAGCAGTACTTC.

This clone turned up a few times. Relative to the germline gene, one junction end is altered; a read error may explain this. The V call is TRBV2, the J call TRBJ1-6; TRBD1 is a possible D gene (6 bases). Germline V gene sequence: CDR1 SNHLY, CDR2 FYNNEI. The CDR3 has 14 residues. The CDR3 protein is CASSEAGGNPPLHF. The CDR3 DNA reads as TGCGCCAGCAGTGAAGCGGGGGGCAATCCACCCCTCCACTTT. The full variable domain, rest sourced from reference TRBV2 and TRBJ1-6, is EPEVTQTPSHQVTQMGQEVILRCVPISNHLYFYWYRQILGQKVEFLVSFYNNEISEKSEIFDDQFSVERPDGSNFTLKIRSTKLEDSAMYFCASSEAGGNPPLHFGNGTRLTVT.